This T cell receptor (beta chain) was profiled in a study of T-cell memory formation after mild COVID-19. Study observations and caveats: The appearance of some responding clones in pre-infection memory suggested that cross-reactive memory joined. Contracting clones localized mainly to CM and EM when CD4+ and mainly to EMRA when CD8+.

CDR1 is LGHNA and CDR2 is YSLEER in the germline V gene. The CDR3 runs to 15 residues. V was trimmed by 1 base and J by 5 bases, leaving 14 bases between them. The 5'RACE method, run with constant-segment primers, produced TCR alpha and TCR beta cDNA libraries (carrying sample barcodes and UMIs). TCRdb used MiXCR to reprocess the 5' RACE reads, holding one entry per CDR3 protein. The sample has almost 550,000 distinct CDR3 sequences, 20% seen once; the top ten hold about 12%. This clonotype was seen a few times. What it binds is not known. The chain uses TRBV4-3 and TRBJ1-1; D remains ambiguous. Input material: PBMCs or a T cell subset sorted from them (not recorded which). The TCR comes from an adult woman who had mild COVID-19 (a few samples of this study predate the infection). Cell type and time point are not known. CDR3 nucleotides: TGCGCCAGCAGCCAAGCCCCCGGGCGGGGAACTGAAGCTTTCTTT. Translated, it gives CASSQAPGRGTEAFF.